These T cell receptor beta chains were read from a single sample in a study of blood T cell repertoires in COVID-19. Assay: immunoSEQ multiplex PCR; the TCRdb copy retains only in-frame clones and omits some. The profile shows 150,000 to 200,000 clones, roughly nine tenths of them singletons. The sample comprised peripheral blood. The receptors derive from a young man who had recovered from COVID-19. CDR3s include the opening cysteine and the closing phenylalanine or tryptophan. The D gene is left open where the match is weak. Clone size, where shown, is once, few, many, or a class for clones that have expanded.

CDR3aa: CASSLGQYNEQFF
CDR3nt: TGTGCCAGCAGCTTAGGACAGTACAATGAGCAGTTCTTC
j_gene: TRBJ2-1
abundance: few
v_gene: TRBV7-9
d_gene: -

CDR3aa: CASSSGNQPQHF
CDR3nt: TGTGCCAGCAGCAGTGGCAATCAGCCCCAGCATTTT
j_gene: TRBJ1-5
abundance: -
v_gene: TRBV27
d_gene: -

CDR3aa: CASSLYGTFYGYTF
CDR3nt: TGTGCCAGCAGTTTATATGGCACCTTCTATGGCTACACCTTC
j_gene: TRBJ1-2
abundance: -
v_gene: TRBV27
d_gene: -

CDR3aa: CATSRPRGTSGDIQYF
CDR3nt: TGTGCCACCAGCAGGCCCCGCGGGACTAGCGGCGACATTCAGTACTTC
j_gene: TRBJ2-4
abundance: -
v_gene: TRBV15
d_gene: TRBD2

CDR3aa: CSVVTAYEAFF
CDR3nt: TGCAGCGTTGTGACAGCGTATGAAGCTTTCTTT
j_gene: TRBJ1-1
abundance: -
v_gene: TRBV29-1
d_gene: -

CDR3aa: CSPDYGYTF
CDR3nt: TGCAGTCCCGACTATGGCTACACCTTC
j_gene: TRBJ1-2
abundance: -
v_gene: TRBV20-1
d_gene: -

CDR3aa: CASSLIGQGTEAFF
CDR3nt: TGTGCCAGCTCACTCATTGGACAGGGCACTGAAGCTTTCTTT
j_gene: TRBJ1-1
abundance: -
v_gene: TRBV18
d_gene: TRBD1

CDR3aa: CASSYGDRESEQYF
CDR3nt: TGTGCCAGCAGTTACGGGGACAGGGAGAGTGAGCAGTACTTC
j_gene: TRBJ2-7
abundance: -
v_gene: TRBV6-2/TRBV6-3
d_gene: TRBD1

CDR3aa: CAWSGGSINYGYTF
CDR3nt: TGTGCCTGGTCAGGGGGCTCGATTAACTATGGCTACACCTTC
j_gene: TRBJ1-2
abundance: -
v_gene: TRBV30
d_gene: TRBD1

CDR3aa: CASSSQGAGGQPQHF
CDR3nt: TGTGCCAGCAGCTCACAGGGGGCGGGGGGTCAGCCCCAGCATTTT
j_gene: TRBJ1-5
abundance: -
v_gene: TRBV7-2
d_gene: TRBD1

CDR3aa: CASSVERGEADTIYF
CDR3nt: TGTGCCAGCAGCGTAGAGCGGGGGGAGGCGGACACCATATATTTT
j_gene: TRBJ1-3
abundance: -
v_gene: TRBV9
d_gene: -

CDR3aa: CASGLVKPGGNTEAFF
CDR3nt: TGTGCTAGTGGTTTGGTAAAGCCGGGGGGGAACACTGAAGCTTTCTTT
j_gene: TRBJ1-1
abundance: -
v_gene: TRBV12-5
d_gene: -

CDR3aa: CASSPGRDGETQYF
CDR3nt: TGCGCCAGCAGCCCCGGGAGGGACGGAGAGACCCAGTACTTC
j_gene: TRBJ2-5
abundance: -
v_gene: TRBV4-1
d_gene: TRBD2

CDR3aa: CASSQDLGGGANTGELFF
CDR3nt: TGTGCCAGCAGCCAAGATTTGGGCGGGGGCGCGAACACCGGGGAGCTGTTTTTT
j_gene: TRBJ2-2
abundance: -
v_gene: TRBV3-1/TRBV3-2
d_gene: -

CDR3aa: CAWRGGANQPQHF
CDR3nt: TGTGCCTGGAGAGGGGGCGCAAATCAGCCCCAGCATTTT
j_gene: TRBJ1-5
abundance: once
v_gene: TRBV30
d_gene: TRBD1

CDR3aa: CASSYDRGLAGHNEQFF
CDR3nt: TGTGCCAGCAGTTACGACCGGGGGCTAGCGGGACACAATGAGCAGTTCTTC
j_gene: TRBJ2-1
abundance: once
v_gene: TRBV6-2/TRBV6-3
d_gene: TRBD2

CDR3aa: CATGVAGAGDTQYF
CDR3nt: TGTGCCACGGGCGTAGCGGGAGCGGGGGATACGCAGTATTTT
j_gene: TRBJ2-3
abundance: -
v_gene: TRBV27
d_gene: TRBD2

CDR3aa: CASSLKSGTGNYGYTF
CDR3nt: TGTGCCAGCAGTCTCAAGTCCGGGACAGGGAACTATGGCTACACCTTC
j_gene: TRBJ1-2
abundance: -
v_gene: TRBV28
d_gene: TRBD1

CDR3aa: CASSPARFEAFF
CDR3nt: TGTGCCAGCTCACCAGCCAGGTTTGAAGCTTTCTTT
j_gene: TRBJ1-1
abundance: many
v_gene: TRBV18
d_gene: -

CDR3aa: CAWTETGSSYTF
CDR3nt: TGTGCCTGGACCGAGACAGGTTCGTCCTACACCTTC
j_gene: TRBJ1-2
abundance: -
v_gene: TRBV30
d_gene: -

CDR3aa: CASSSRRGSGELFF
CDR3nt: TGTGCCAGCAGCTCTCGACGGGGGAGCGGGGAGCTGTTTTTT
j_gene: TRBJ2-2
abundance: -
v_gene: TRBV13
d_gene: -

CDR3aa: CASSREALEYGVPLSGNTIYF
CDR3nt: TGTGCCAGCAGTAGAGAGGCTTTAGAGTACGGAGTTCCTTTATCTGGAAACACCATATATTTT
j_gene: TRBJ1-3
abundance: -
v_gene: TRBV27
d_gene: -

CDR3aa: CASLSPGETGTGELFF
CDR3nt: TGTGCCAGCCTCTCCCCCGGGGAGACCGGGACCGGGGAGCTGTTTTTT
j_gene: TRBJ2-2
abundance: -
v_gene: TRBV27
d_gene: -

CDR3aa: CASSPTGVSGNTIYF
CDR3nt: TGTGCCAGTAGTCCGACAGGAGTCTCTGGAAACACCATATATTTT
j_gene: TRBJ1-3
abundance: -
v_gene: TRBV19
d_gene: -

CDR3aa: CASSQDGGEGPFVGNEQFF
CDR3nt: TGCGCCAGCAGCCAAGATGGGGGGGAGGGCCCGTTCGTTGGCAATGAGCAGTTCTTC
j_gene: TRBJ2-1
abundance: -
v_gene: TRBV4-1
d_gene: TRBD2

CDR3aa: CASSTLTGEGGYEQYF
CDR3nt: TGTGCCAGCAGCACCCTGACAGGGGAAGGGGGCTACGAGCAGTACTTC
j_gene: TRBJ2-7
abundance: -
v_gene: TRBV3-1/TRBV3-2
d_gene: TRBD1

CDR3aa: CASTTSGGSGNTIYF
CDR3nt: TGTGCCAGCACCACCTCCGGAGGTTCTGGAAACACCATATATTTT
j_gene: TRBJ1-3
abundance: -
v_gene: TRBV28
d_gene: -

CDR3aa: CASSIGQVLNTEAFF
CDR3nt: TGTGCCAGTAGTATAGGACAGGTTTTGAACACTGAAGCTTTCTTT
j_gene: TRBJ1-1
abundance: -
v_gene: TRBV19
d_gene: -

CDR3aa: CASTRTVNSPLHF
CDR3nt: TGTGCCAGTACGCGGACAGTAAATTCACCCCTCCACTTT
j_gene: TRBJ1-6
abundance: -
v_gene: TRBV19
d_gene: -

CDR3aa: CASSFRRSSYEQYF
CDR3nt: TGTGCCAGCAGCTTTAGGCGGAGCTCCTACGAGCAGTACTTC
j_gene: TRBJ2-7
abundance: -
v_gene: TRBV5-6
d_gene: -

CDR3aa: CASSKLSDYGYTF
CDR3nt: TGTGCCAGCAGCAAACTCAGTGACTATGGCTACACCTTC
j_gene: TRBJ1-2
abundance: -
v_gene: TRBV21-1
d_gene: -

CDR3aa: CATSGSGTSGYTDTQYF
CDR3nt: TGTGCCACCAGCGGTAGCGGGACTAGCGGATACACAGATACGCAGTATTTT
j_gene: TRBJ2-3
abundance: -
v_gene: TRBV24-1
d_gene: TRBD2

CDR3aa: CASTPRGPGNQPQHF
CDR3nt: TGTGCCAGCACCCCCAGGGGTCCAGGCAATCAGCCCCAGCATTTT
j_gene: TRBJ1-5
abundance: -
v_gene: TRBV28
d_gene: -

CDR3aa: CASSQDSQETQYF
CDR3nt: TGCGCCAGCAGCCAAGACAGCCAAGAGACCCAGTACTTC
j_gene: TRBJ2-5
abundance: -
v_gene: TRBV4-1
d_gene: -

CDR3aa: CASSQTGGSNQPQHF
CDR3nt: TGTGCCAGCAGCCAGACAGGGGGAAGCAATCAGCCCCAGCATTTT
j_gene: TRBJ1-5
abundance: -
v_gene: TRBV7-3
d_gene: TRBD1

CDR3aa: CASSVDRASAEAFF
CDR3nt: TGTGCCAGTAGTGTAGACAGGGCAAGCGCTGAAGCTTTCTTT
j_gene: TRBJ1-1
abundance: -
v_gene: TRBV19
d_gene: TRBD1

CDR3aa: CASSYLGQGGYEQYF
CDR3nt: TGTGCCAGCAGCTACCTTGGACAGGGGGGCTACGAGCAGTACTTC
j_gene: TRBJ2-7
abundance: -
v_gene: TRBV7-2
d_gene: TRBD1

CDR3aa: CASSPDTDTQEQFF
CDR3nt: TGTGCCAGCAGCCCTGATACGGACACCCAGGAGCAGTTCTTC
j_gene: TRBJ2-1
abundance: -
v_gene: TRBV5-6
d_gene: -

CDR3aa: CASSPIAGEGYEQYF
CDR3nt: TGTGCCAGCAGCCCCATAGCGGGAGAGGGCTACGAGCAGTACTTC
j_gene: TRBJ2-7
abundance: -
v_gene: TRBV6-5
d_gene: TRBD2

CDR3aa: CASRQLAGGYNEQFF
CDR3nt: TGTGCCAGCAGACAACTAGCGGGAGGCTACAATGAGCAGTTCTTC
j_gene: TRBJ2-1
abundance: -
v_gene: TRBV6-5
d_gene: TRBD2

CDR3aa: CASSSQGSDGYEQYF
CDR3nt: TGTGCCAGCAGTTCACAGGGTTCGGATGGCTACGAGCAGTACTTC
j_gene: TRBJ2-7
abundance: -
v_gene: TRBV27
d_gene: -

CDR3aa: CASSQLPSGGGHTDTQYF
CDR3nt: TGTGCCAGCAGCCAACTCCCTAGCGGGGGTGGTCACACAGATACGCAGTATTTT
j_gene: TRBJ2-3
abundance: -
v_gene: TRBV3-1/TRBV3-2
d_gene: TRBD2

CDR3aa: CASSPGMQIGGNEQFF
CDR3nt: TGCGCCAGCAGCCCGGGCATGCAAATTGGGGGGAATGAGCAGTTCTTC
j_gene: TRBJ2-1
abundance: once
v_gene: TRBV4-3
d_gene: -

CDR3aa: CASSPHRGQGRIGYGYTF
CDR3nt: TGCGCCAGCAGCCCTCACCGAGGACAGGGGAGAATAGGCTATGGCTACACCTTC
j_gene: TRBJ1-2
abundance: -
v_gene: TRBV4-3
d_gene: TRBD1

CDR3aa: CASSFQGTYEQYF
CDR3nt: TGTGCCAGCAGCTTTCAGGGGACCTACGAGCAGTACTTC
j_gene: TRBJ2-7
abundance: -
v_gene: TRBV5-6
d_gene: -

CDR3aa: CATSSGGMDNSPLHF
CDR3nt: TGTGCCACCAGCTCAGGGGGCATGGATAATTCACCCCTCCACTTT
j_gene: TRBJ1-6
abundance: -
v_gene: TRBV15
d_gene: TRBD1

CDR3aa: CASSPVHRGGNTEAFF
CDR3nt: TGTGCCAGCTCACCCGTCCACCGGGGTGGAAACACTGAAGCTTTCTTT
j_gene: TRBJ1-1
abundance: -
v_gene: TRBV18
d_gene: -

CDR3aa: CASSLDRGPEAEAFF
CDR3nt: TGTGCCAGCTCACTAGACAGGGGGCCCGAGGCTGAAGCTTTCTTT
j_gene: TRBJ1-1
abundance: once
v_gene: TRBV18
d_gene: TRBD1

CDR3aa: CASKTGQTEAFF
CDR3nt: TGTGCCAGCAAGACAGGGCAGACTGAAGCTTTCTTT
j_gene: TRBJ1-1
abundance: -
v_gene: TRBV6-5
d_gene: TRBD1